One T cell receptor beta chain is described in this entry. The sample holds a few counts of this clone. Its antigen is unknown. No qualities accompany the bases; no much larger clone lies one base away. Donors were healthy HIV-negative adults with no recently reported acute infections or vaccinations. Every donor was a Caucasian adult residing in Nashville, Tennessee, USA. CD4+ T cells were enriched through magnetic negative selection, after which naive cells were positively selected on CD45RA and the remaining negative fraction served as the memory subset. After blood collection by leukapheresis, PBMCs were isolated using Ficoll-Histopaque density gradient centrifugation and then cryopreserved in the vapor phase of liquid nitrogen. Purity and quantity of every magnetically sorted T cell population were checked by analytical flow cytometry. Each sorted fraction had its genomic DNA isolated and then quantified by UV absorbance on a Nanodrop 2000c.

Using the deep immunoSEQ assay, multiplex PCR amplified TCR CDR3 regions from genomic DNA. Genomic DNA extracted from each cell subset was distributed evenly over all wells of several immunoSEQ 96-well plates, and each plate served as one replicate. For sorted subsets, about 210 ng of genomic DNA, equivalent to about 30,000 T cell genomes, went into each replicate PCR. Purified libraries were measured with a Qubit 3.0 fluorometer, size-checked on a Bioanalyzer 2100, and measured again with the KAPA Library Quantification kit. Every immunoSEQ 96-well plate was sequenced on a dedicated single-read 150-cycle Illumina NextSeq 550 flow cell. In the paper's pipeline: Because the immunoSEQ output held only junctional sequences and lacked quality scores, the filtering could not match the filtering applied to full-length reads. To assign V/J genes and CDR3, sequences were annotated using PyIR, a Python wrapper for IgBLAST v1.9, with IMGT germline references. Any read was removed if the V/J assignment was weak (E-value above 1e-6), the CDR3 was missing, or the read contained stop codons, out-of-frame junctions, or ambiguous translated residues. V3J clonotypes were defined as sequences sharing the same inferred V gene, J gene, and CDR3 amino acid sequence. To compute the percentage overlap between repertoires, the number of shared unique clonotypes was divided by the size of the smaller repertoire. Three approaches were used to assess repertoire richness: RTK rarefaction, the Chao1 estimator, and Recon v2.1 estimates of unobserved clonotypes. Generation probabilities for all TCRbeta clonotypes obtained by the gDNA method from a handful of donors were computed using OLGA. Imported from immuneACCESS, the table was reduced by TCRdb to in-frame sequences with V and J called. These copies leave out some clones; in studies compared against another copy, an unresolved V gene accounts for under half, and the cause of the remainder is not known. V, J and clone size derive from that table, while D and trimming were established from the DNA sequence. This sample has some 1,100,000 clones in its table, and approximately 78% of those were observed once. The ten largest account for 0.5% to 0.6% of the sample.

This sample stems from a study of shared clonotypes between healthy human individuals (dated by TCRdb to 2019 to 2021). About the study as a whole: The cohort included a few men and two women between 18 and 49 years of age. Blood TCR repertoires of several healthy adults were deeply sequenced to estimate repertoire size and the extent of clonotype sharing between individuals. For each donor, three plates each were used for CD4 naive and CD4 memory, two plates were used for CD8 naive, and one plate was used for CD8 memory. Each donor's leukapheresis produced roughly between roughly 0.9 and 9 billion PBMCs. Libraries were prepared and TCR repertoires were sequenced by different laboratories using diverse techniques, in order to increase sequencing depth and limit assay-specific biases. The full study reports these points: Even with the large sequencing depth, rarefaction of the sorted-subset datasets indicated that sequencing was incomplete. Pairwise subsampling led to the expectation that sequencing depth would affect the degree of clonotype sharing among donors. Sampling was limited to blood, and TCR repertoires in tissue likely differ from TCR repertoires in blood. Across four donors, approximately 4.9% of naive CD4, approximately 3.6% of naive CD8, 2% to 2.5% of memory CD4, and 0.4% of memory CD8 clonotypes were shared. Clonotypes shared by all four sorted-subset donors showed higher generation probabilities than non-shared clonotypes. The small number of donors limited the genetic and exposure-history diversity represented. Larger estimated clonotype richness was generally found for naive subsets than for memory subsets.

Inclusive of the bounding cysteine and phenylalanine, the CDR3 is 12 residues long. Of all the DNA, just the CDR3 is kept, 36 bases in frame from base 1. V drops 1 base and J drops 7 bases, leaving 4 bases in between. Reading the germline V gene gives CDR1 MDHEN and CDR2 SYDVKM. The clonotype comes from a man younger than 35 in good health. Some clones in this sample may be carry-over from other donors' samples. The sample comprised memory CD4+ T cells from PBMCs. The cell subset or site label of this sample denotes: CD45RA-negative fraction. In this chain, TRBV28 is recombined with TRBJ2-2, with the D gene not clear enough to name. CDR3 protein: CASSLFFGELFF. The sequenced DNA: TGTGCCAGCAGTTTATTTTTCGGGGAGCTGTTTTTT.